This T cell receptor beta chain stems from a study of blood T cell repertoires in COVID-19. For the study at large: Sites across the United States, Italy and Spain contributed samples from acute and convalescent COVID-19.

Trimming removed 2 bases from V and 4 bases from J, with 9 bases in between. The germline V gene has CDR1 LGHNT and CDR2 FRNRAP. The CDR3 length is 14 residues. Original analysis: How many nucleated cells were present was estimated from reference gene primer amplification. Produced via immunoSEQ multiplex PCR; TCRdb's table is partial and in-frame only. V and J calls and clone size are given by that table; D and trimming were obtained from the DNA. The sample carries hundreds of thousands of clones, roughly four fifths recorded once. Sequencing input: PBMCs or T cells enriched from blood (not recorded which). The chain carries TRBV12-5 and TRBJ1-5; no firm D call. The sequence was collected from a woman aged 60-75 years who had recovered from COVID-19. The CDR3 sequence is CASGLNQKNQPQHF. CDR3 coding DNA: TGTGCTAGTGGTTTGAATCAGAAAAATCAGCCCCAGCATTTT.